The 21 T cell receptor beta chains given below trace back to one sample, sequenced in a study of cytomegalovirus exposure and HLA in healthy donors (dated by TCRdb to the late 2010s). Library method: the immunoSEQ multiplex PCR assay. For the multiplex PCR, a mixture combining 60 forward primers for TCR Vbeta segments and 13 reverse primers for TCR Jbeta segments was used. Imported from immuneACCESS, the table was reduced by TCRdb to in-frame sequences with V and J called. These copies leave out some clones; in studies compared against another copy, an unresolved V gene accounts for under half, and the cause of the remainder is not known. The sample records about 120,000 clones, around two thirds of which are singletons. The ten largest clones represent over 8.5% of the sample. The sample was PBMCs. The receptors originated from a middle-aged woman in good health and CMV-seropositive.

This clone was seen a single time. The V gene is TRBV4-3, the J gene TRBJ2-5; TRBD2 agrees at 12 bases. Germline trimming cut 0 bases from V and 9 bases from J; bases unmatched to any gene: 11. The CDR3 is 17 amino acids. Germline V gene sequence: CDR1 LGHNA, CDR2 YSLEER. As DNA, the CDR3 is TGCGCCAGCAGCCAAGATACCGGGCAGGCTAGCGGGGGGGCCCAGTACTTC. Protein sequence: CASSQDTGQASGGAQYF.

This chain connects TRBV14 to TRBJ1-2; D remains unclear. CDR1 and CDR2 (germline): SGHDN, FVKESK. The CDR3 extends over 13 amino acids. Trimming took 3 bases from V and 2 from J, leaving 7 bases between them. DNA of the CDR3: TGTGCCAGCAGCCATGCACGGAACTATGGCTACACCTTC. Amino acid sequence: CASSHARNYGYTF. Variable domain in full (rest from reference TRBV14 and TRBJ1-2): EAGVTQFPSHSVIEKGQTVTLRCDPISGHDNLYWYRRVMGKEIKFLLHFVKESKQDESGMPNNRFLAERTGGTYSTLKVQPAELEDSGVYFCASSHARNYGYTFGSGTRLTVV.

The chain links TRBV25-1 to TRBJ1-1, with 10 positions matching TRBD1. The CDR3 loop spans 15 amino acids. J was trimmed by 3 bases and V by 4 bases; bases with no gene match: 5. Germline assignment: CDR1 MGHDK and CDR2 SYGVNS. This CDR3 is CASSAWTGGDTEAFF. CDR3 bases: TGTGCCAGCAGTGCCTGGACAGGGGGGGACACTGAAGCTTTCTTT.

The chain uses TRBV5-1 and TRBJ2-5; 9 positions match TRBD2. The DNA end is a closer match to TRBJ2-7, so the J assignment may be wrong. Germline V CDR1 and CDR2: SGHRS, YFSETQ. The CDR3 totals 17 residues. The DNA of the CDR3 is TGCGCCAGCAGCTTGGTGTTAGCGGGAGAGGGCTTCTACGAGCAGTACTTC. It specifies CASSLVLAGEGFYEQYF.

This CDR3 reads CATSSWTGGAGETQYF. CDR3 coding DNA: TGTGCCACCAGCAGCTGGACAGGGGGCGCCGGGGAGACCCAGTACTTC. The gene calls are TRBV15 and TRBJ2-5; TRBD1 matches at 11 bases. The CDR3 covers 16 residues. Trimming removed 3 bases from V and 5 bases from J; junction bases left unmatched: 8. The V gene's germline CDR1 is LNHNV and CDR2 YYDKDF (reference sequence).

The chain is built from TRBV27 and TRBJ2-3, with a tentative D call TRBD2 (5 bases). Germline CDR1 is MNHEY and CDR2 is SMNVEV (reference sequence). V was clipped by 6 bases and J by 1 base, with 23 bases between them. This CDR3 contains 18 residues. For the CDR3, the DNA is TGTGCCAGCAGCTCGAACTACGACGGGATCGGCGGCACAGATACGCAGTATTTT. Protein sequence: CASSSNYDGIGGTDTQYF.

On this clone: Germline and junction disagree at one end, which may indicate a read error. The chain's CDR3 is CASSLGASNAEAFF. The CDR3 region has the DNA TGTGCCAGCAGCTTGGGGGCTTCGAACGCTGAAGCTTTCTTT. V and J are TRBV5-6 and TRBJ1-1; unclear D gene. There are 14 residues in the CDR3. From germline, CDR1 is SGHDT and CDR2 YYEEEE.

The rearrangement joins TRBV4-1 to TRBJ2-2; possibly TRBD1 for D (6 bases). Per germline, CDR1 MGHRA and CDR2 YSYEKL. Trimming took 7 bases from V and 5 from J, leaving 20 bases between them. The CDR3 covers 16 residues. In DNA form, the CDR3 reads TGCGCCAGCAACTCCCCCCGGGGACACGGGACCGGGGAGCTGTTTTTT. This gives the protein CASNSPRGHGTGELFF.

This clone was seen a handful of times. The rearrangement joins TRBV19 to TRBJ2-7; a possible D gene is TRBD2 (5 bases). Trimming shortened V by 10 bases and J by 3 bases, and 10 bases separated the two germline ends. This CDR3 spans 11 amino acids. Germline V CDR1 and CDR2: LNHDA, SQIVND (reference sequence). In nucleotides, the CDR3 is TGTGCCACGGGGTGGCTCTACGAGCAGTACTTC. Amino acid sequence: CATGWLYEQYF.

V is TRBV7-9 and J is TRBJ1-4, with a possible D match to TRBD1 (6 bases). The CDR3 extends over 14 amino acids. Trimming cost V 5 bases and J 6 bases, with 13 bases left between them. Germline V gene lookup returns CDR1 SEHNR and CDR2 FQNEAQ (reference sequence). CDR3 nucleotide sequence: TGTGCCAGCAGCGTTCACCGACAGGATGAAAAACTGTTTTTT. This gives the protein CASSVHRQDEKLFF.

The chain uses TRBV9 and TRBJ2-1; the match to TRBD2 covers 10 bases. Looked up from germline, CDR1 is SGDLS and CDR2 is YYNGEE. The V segment lost 3 bases and the J segment 6 bases; nucleotides outside the gene matches: 6. The length of the CDR3 is 15 residues. The CDR3 bases are TGTGCCAGCAGCGGAAGCGGGAGGGCCTCCAATGAGCAGTTCTTC. The encoded protein is CASSGSGRASNEQFF.

The CDR3 here is CASSPGQNNQPQHF. CDR3 DNA: TGTGCCAGTAGCCCGGGACAGAACAATCAGCCCCAGCATTTT. The chain couples TRBV19 to TRBJ1-5; 7 nucleotides agree with TRBD1. This CDR3 spans 14 amino acids. The V gene's germline CDR1 is LNHDA and CDR2 SQIVND (reference sequence). With V trimmed by 6 bases and J by 3 bases, 5 bases remained unmatched.

The V gene is TRBV5-1, the J gene TRBJ2-7; a possible D gene is TRBD2 (6 bases). CDR3 size: 15 residues. Germline V CDR1 and CDR2: SGHRS, YFSETQ. V was cut by 4 bases and J by 0 bases, with 14 bases left in between. CDR3 DNA: TGCGCCAGCAGCGGGGGGAGCCCGAGCTCCTACGAGCAGTACTTC. Its translation: CASSGGSPSSYEQYF.

V usage is TRBV28 and J usage is TRBJ1-5; TRBD1 agrees at 10 bases. Per the germline V gene, CDR1 is MDHEN and CDR2 is SYDVKM. CDR3 length: 15 amino acids. Trimming removed 6 bases from V and 5 bases from J; junction bases left unmatched: 7. CDR3 DNA: TGTGCCAGCAGGCCGGGGACAGGGGCTCATCAGCCCCAGCATTTT. Translation: CASRPGTGAHQPQHF.

The rearrangement joins TRBV29-1 to TRBJ2-1; no clear D. This CDR3 has 12 residues. Germline V lookup: CDR1 SQVTM, CDR2 ANQGSEA. V was pared by 5 bases and J by 3 bases, with 8 bases between. The CDR3 protein is CSVPSNYNEQFF. The CDR3 coding sequence is TGCAGCGTTCCTAGTAACTACAATGAGCAGTTCTTC.

This chain joins TRBV7-9 and TRBJ2-1; 14 bases match TRBD2. J lost 8 bases, V lost 3 bases, and 3 bases had no gene match. The CDR3 totals 15 residues. The germline V gene has CDR1 SEHNR and CDR2 FQNEAQ (reference sequence). This CDR3 is CASSLGLAGVDEQFF. In nucleotides, the CDR3 is TGTGCCAGCAGCTTGGGACTAGCGGGAGTCGATGAGCAGTTCTTC.

The rearrangement uses TRBV30 and TRBJ2-3; perhaps TRBD2 as D (5 bases). V shed 5 bases and J shed 3 bases, with 12 bases lying between them. Germline CDR1 GTSNPN, CDR2 SVGIG (reference sequence). This CDR3 has 13 amino acids. CDR3 region: CAWARRRTDTQYF. The CDR3 DNA follows: TGTGCCTGGGCTCGGAGGAGAACAGATACGCAGTATTTT.

V usage is TRBV5-1 and J usage is TRBJ2-5; tentatively, D is TRBD2 (5 bases). V was cut by 3 bases and J by 1 base, with 10 bases left in between. This CDR3 is 14 amino acids long. Germline V gene lookup returns CDR1 SGHRS and CDR2 YFSETQ. The CDR3 coding sequence is TGCGCCAGCAGCTACGGACTGACCCAAGAGACCCAGTACTTC. This sequence encodes CASSYGLTQETQYF.

There are a few counts of this clone. The chain combines TRBV4-3 with TRBJ1-4; 8 nucleotides line up with TRBD1. The CDR3 runs to 15 residues. Germline V gene sequence: CDR1 LGHNA, CDR2 YSLEER. The V and J ends lost 2 bases and 8 bases, in that order; junction bases with no gene match: 7. The CDR3 nucleotides read TGCGCCAGCAGCCAATCAGACAGGGGCCCGGAAAAACTGTTTTTT. Translated, it gives CASSQSDRGPEKLFF.

The rearrangement joins TRBV5-6 to TRBJ1-2; 10 bases line up with TRBD1. V dropped 0 bases and J dropped 5; count of bases not matched to a gene: 4. The CDR3 consists of 15 residues. The V gene's germline CDR1 is SGHDT and CDR2 YYEEEE. CDR3 nucleotides: TGTGCCAGCAGCTTGGGACAGGGGGCTTATTATGGCTACACCTTC. Translating gives CASSLGQGAYYGYTF.

The chain links TRBV5-6 to TRBJ1-1; D not certain. Germline V gene sequence: CDR1 SGHDT, CDR2 YYEEEE. The CDR3 consists of 13 residues. V lost 0 bases and J lost 5, with 8 bases in between. As DNA, the CDR3 is TGTGCCAGCAGCTTGGAGCCCGGGACTGAAGCTTTCTTT. Its translation is CASSLEPGTEAFF.